Presented here are 22 T cell receptor beta chains from one specimen sequenced in a study of cytomegalovirus exposure and HLA in healthy donors. Measured with immunoSEQ multiplex PCR; TCRdb has only the in-frame clones, and not every one. The sample lists approximately 59,000 clones; about 92% were seen once. Sample: PBMCs. These receptors were taken from a man younger than 35 in good health and CMV-seropositive.

The V call is TRBV11-1, the J call TRBJ2-7; 7 bases are shared with TRBD1. The CDR3 consists of 16 residues. Germline-derived CDR1 and CDR2 are SGHAT and FQDESV (reference sequence). Trimming took 1 base from V and 4 from J; bases not matched to a gene: 10. In DNA, the CDR3 is TGTGCCAGCAGCTTAGATCGACAGGGTTGGGGGTACGAGCAGTACTTC. Protein sequence: CASSLDRQGWGYEQYF.

The V gene is TRBV6-6, the J gene TRBJ2-1; D not certain. CDR3 size: 16 residues. V gave up 2 bases and J gave up 3 bases, with 14 bases separating them. Per the germline V gene, CDR1 is MNHNY and CDR2 is SVGAGI (reference sequence). CDR3 nucleotides: TGTGCCAGCAGTTACGCGGCGGCACAAAACTACAATGAGCAGTTCTTC. Translation: CASSYAAAQNYNEQFF.

The rearrangement joins TRBV5-6 to TRBJ1-4, with 12 positions matching TRBD1. The CDR3 runs to 16 residues. J gave up 2 bases and V 4 bases, and 3 bases lay outside the gene matches. Germline V gives CDR1 SGHDT, CDR2 YYEEEE. The CDR3, as DNA: TGTGCCAGCAGCCCCGGGACAGGGGGCACTAATGAAAAACTGTTTTTT. Amino acid sequence: CASSPGTGGTNEKLFF.

The CDR3 is CAWGTGFRYGYTF. CDR3 nucleotide sequence: TGTGCCTGGGGGACAGGGTTCCGCTATGGCTACACCTTC. This chain joins TRBV30 and TRBJ1-2; 9 positions match TRBD1. Trimming cost V 5 bases and J 4 bases; bases outside gene matches: 5. The germline V gene has CDR1 GTSNPN and CDR2 SVGIG (reference sequence). The CDR3 extends over 13 amino acids.

CDR3 sequence reads: CASSSPGTSGSGNEQFF. CDR3 DNA: TGTGCCAGCAGTTCCCCCGGGACTAGCGGGAGTGGGAATGAGCAGTTCTTC. This chain links TRBV28 with TRBJ2-1; 14 bases align to TRBD2. V was pared by 4 bases and J by 7 bases, with 9 bases of the junction left unmatched. The length of the CDR3 is 17 residues. Germline lookup yields CDR1 MDHEN and CDR2 SYDVKM.

The chain recombines TRBV9 with TRBJ2-7, with TRBD1 matching over 11 bases. The J segment lost 1 base and the V segment lost 4 bases, leaving 10 bases of the junction unmatched. Germline V gene data show CDR1 as SGDLS and CDR2 as YYNGEE. The length of the CDR3 is 17 residues. CDR3 nucleotide sequence: TGTGCCAGCAGCCCGACCGGGACAGGGGGGTATTCCTACGAGCAGTACTTC. This sequence encodes CASSPTGTGGYSYEQYF.

This clone showed up just a few times. V and J are TRBV28 and TRBJ2-7; D gene ambiguous. This CDR3 is built from 12 residues. The germline V gene encodes CDR1 MDHEN and CDR2 SYDVKM. V dropped 1 base and J dropped 6 bases, with 7 bases sitting between them. DNA for the CDR3: TGTGCCAGCAGTTTATCCCCGGGCGAGCAGTACTTC. Amino acid sequence: CASSLSPGEQYF. The variable domain in full, completed from reference TRBV28 and TRBJ2-7, reads DVKVTQSSRYLVKRTGEKVFLECVQDMDHENMFWYRQDPGLGLRLIYFSYDVKMKEKGDIPEGYSVSREKKERFSLILESASTNQTSMYLCASSLSPGEQYFGPGTRLTVT.

V gene TRBV18 combines with J gene TRBJ2-3; D perhaps matches TRBD1 (6 bases). CDR1 and CDR2 (germline): KGHSH, LQKENI. This CDR3 region has 16 residues. Trimming shortened V by 2 bases and J by 4 bases, and 16 bases separated the two germline ends. The CDR3, as DNA: TGTGCCAGCTCACCATGGGCAGGGGTGGTGGCAGATACGCAGTATTTT. This gives the protein CASSPWAGVVADTQYF.

The rearrangement links TRBV7-2 to TRBJ2-3, with a tentative D call TRBD2 (5 bases). V lost 3 bases, J lost 2 bases, and 9 bases lay in between. Germline CDR1 is SGHTA and CDR2 is FQGNSA. The CDR3 runs 14 residues. CDR3 in amino acids: CASSFSGFTDTQYF. The CDR3 region has the DNA TGTGCCAGCAGCTTTTCGGGGTTCACAGATACGCAGTATTTT.

The chain uses TRBV7-9 and TRBJ2-7; 7 positions match TRBD1. This CDR3 contains 12 residues. The V and J ends lost 8 bases and 12 bases, in that order; junction bases with no gene match: 13. Germline CDR1 and CDR2: SEHNR and FQNEAQ (reference sequence). The CDR3 region has the DNA TGTGCCAGCTCCACGGGACAGCCGATCGCGTACTTC. The encoded protein is CASSTGQPIAYF.

This sequence joins TRBV6-1 and TRBJ2-5; tentatively, D is TRBD2 (6 bases). Looked up from germline, CDR1 is MNHNS and CDR2 is SASEGT. This CDR3 has 12 residues. The germline V and J ends were trimmed by 8 bases and 0 bases, with 7 bases remaining between them. The CDR3 loop is CASRDYQETQYF. CDR3 in DNA: TGTGCCAGCCGGGACTACCAAGAGACCCAGTACTTC.

V is TRBV28 and J is TRBJ2-7; 8 bases are shared with TRBD1. Germline V gene data show CDR1 as MDHEN and CDR2 as SYDVKM. The length of the CDR3 is 13 residues. With V trimmed by 6 bases and J by 5 bases, 6 bases remained unmatched. CDR3 amino acids: CASRQGVLNEQYF. The CDR3 DNA sequence: TGTGCCAGCAGACAGGGGGTGCTAAACGAGCAGTACTTC.

The gene calls are TRBV28 and TRBJ2-7; 7 bases align to TRBD1. The CDR3 covers 13 residues. Losses at the gene ends were 5 bases for V and 3 bases for J; bases not matched to a gene: 4. Germline assignment: CDR1 MDHEN and CDR2 SYDVKM. The CDR3 DNA is TGTGCCAGCAGTCCGGGGACAGTCTACGAGCAGTACTTC. Translation gives CASSPGTVYEQYF.

The chain employs TRBV28 and TRBJ1-5; a weak D match, TRBD1 (5 bases). The germline V gene has CDR1 MDHEN and CDR2 SYDVKM. This CDR3 comprises 16 residues. V lost 6 bases, J lost 2 bases, and 17 bases lay in between. For the CDR3, the DNA is TGTGCCAGCAGGGAGAGGGGACTCAGGGGCAATCAGCCCCAGCATTTT. This gives the protein CASRERGLRGNQPQHF.

The chain employs TRBV25-1 and TRBJ2-1; possible D gene TRBD1, 6 bases. The CDR3 consists of 14 residues. Trimming removed 6 bases from V and 4 bases from J, with 13 bases in between. Germline CDR1 reads MGHDK; CDR2 reads SYGVNS. The CDR3 region is CASSPRGTYNEQFF. CDR3 sequence (DNA): TGTGCCAGCAGCCCTAGGGGGACGTACAATGAGCAGTTCTTC.

V and J are TRBV27 and TRBJ2-7; the D gene is possibly TRBD2 (6 bases). V lost 5 bases and J lost 1, with 12 bases in between. The germline V gene has CDR1 MNHEY and CDR2 SMNVEV (reference sequence). This CDR3 contains 14 residues. CDR3 loop: CASSPRDSSYEQYF. The CDR3 region has the DNA TGTGCCAGCAGTCCCCGGGACTCATCCTACGAGCAGTACTTC.

This clone was detected only a few times. The junction shows a germline mismatch at one end, possibly a read error. This chain uses TRBV20-1 with TRBJ1-2, with D uncertain. This CDR3 spans 10 amino acids. CDR1 DFQATT and CDR2 SNEGSKA come from the germline V gene (reference sequence). CDR3 sequence reads: CSATRDAGPF. In DNA form, the CDR3 reads TGCAGTGCCACCCGGGATGCCGGACCCTTC.

This CDR3 is CASSPESPGSVEAFF. In DNA, the CDR3 is TGTGCCAGCTCACCAGAATCCCCCGGGAGCGTTGAAGCTTTCTTT. The V call is TRBV18, the J call TRBJ1-1; D gene uncertain. CDR3 length: 15 residues. Trimming pared 2 bases from V and 7 bases from J, leaving 17 bases between. Per germline, CDR1 KGHSH and CDR2 LQKENI.

The chain recombines TRBV7-9 with TRBJ1-5; D unresolved. V lost 1 base, J lost 5 bases, and 9 bases lay in between. Germline V gene sequence: CDR1 SEHNR, CDR2 FQNEAQ (reference sequence). CDR3 length equals 14 residues. CDR3 DNA: TGTGCCAGCAGCTTAGGGGCAGATTATCAGCCCCAGCATTTT. It translates to CASSLGADYQPQHF. The full variable domain, its missing parts supplied by reference TRBV7-9 and TRBJ1-5, is DTGVSQNPRHKITKRGQNVTFRCDPISEHNRLYWYRQTLGQGPEFLTYFQNEAQLEKSRLLSDRFSAERPKGSFSTLEIQRTEQGDSAMYLCASSLGADYQPQHFGDGTRLSIL.

The chain recombines TRBV10-3 with TRBJ2-3, with TRBD2 identical over 7 bases. The CDR3 is 11 residues long. Germline V gene lookup returns CDR1 ENHRY and CDR2 SYGVKD. Unmatched junction bases numbered 3, after V lost 7 bases and J lost 8 bases. For the CDR3, the DNA is TGTGCCATCACTAGCGGTGGTACGCAGTATTTT. Translating it yields CAITSGGTQYF.

This clone was seen only once. The chain links TRBV19 to TRBJ2-2, with a tentative D call TRBD2 (5 bases). V lost 3 bases and J lost 4, with 9 bases in between. Germline loops: CDR1 LNHDA, CDR2 SQIVND (reference sequence). The CDR3 sequence is 14 residues long. The CDR3 DNA is TGTGCCAGTAGTATGGGTCGGGGCACCGGGGAGCTGTTTTTT. Translating it yields CASSMGRGTGELFF.

The chain carries TRBV27 and TRBJ2-7; 12 bases are a match to TRBD2. This CDR3 has 16 residues. Germline values: CDR1 MNHEY, CDR2 SMNVEV (reference sequence). After removal of 4 bases from V and 2 bases from J, the junction contained 6 bases not matched to a gene. CDR3 amino acids: CASSSNLAGGPYEQYF. Here the CDR3 DNA reads TGTGCCAGCAGTTCCAACCTAGCGGGAGGGCCCTACGAGCAGTACTTC.